The clone carrying this TCR beta chain was counted only a few times. The use of a sample-barcoded 5' primer and a J-beta primer mix characterized a second PCR of roughly 6 to 11 cycles. All samples yielded 2.5 million or more CDR3-containing paired-end reads. MiXCR, applied by TCRdb to the 5' RACE reads, yields one record per CDR3 protein. The sample has roughly 700,000 distinct CDR3 sequences, around 25% seen once. These data come from a study of blood T cells in healthy people across ages. The CDR3 length is 14 residues. Germline trimming cut 7 bases from V and 2 bases from J; bases unmatched to any gene: 4. Each donor's blood draw was ten milliliters of peripheral blood. The sample was also reused in another study, on T cells of mothers and their children. That report notes: About 2.8 million TCR beta reads per child versus over 8 million per mother. The effect of thymic selection on TCR recombination output is similar between related and unrelated pairs.

The gene calls are TRBV12-3 or TRBV12-4 and TRBJ2-5; 10 nucleotides line up with TRBD2. The sample taken for sequencing was blood. This receptor was obtained from a boy aged 5-17 years in good health. CDR3: CASTILAGQETQYF. Written as DNA, the CDR3 is TGTGCCAGCACCATACTAGCGGGACAAGAGACCCAGTACTTC.